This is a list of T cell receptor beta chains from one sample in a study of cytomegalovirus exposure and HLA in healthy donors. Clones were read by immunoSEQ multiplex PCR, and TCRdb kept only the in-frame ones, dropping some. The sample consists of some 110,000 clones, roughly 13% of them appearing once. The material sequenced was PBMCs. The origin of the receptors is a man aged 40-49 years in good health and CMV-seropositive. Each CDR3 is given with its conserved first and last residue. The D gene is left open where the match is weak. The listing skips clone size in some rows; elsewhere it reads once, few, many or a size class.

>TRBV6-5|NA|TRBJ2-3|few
TGTGCCAGCAGTTACTCGGGACTTTCAGATACGCAGTATTTT
CASSYSGLSDTQYF
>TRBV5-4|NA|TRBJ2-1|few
TGTGCCAGCAGCTCGACAGGCAATGAGCAGTTCTTC
CASSSTGNEQFF
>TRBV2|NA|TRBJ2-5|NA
TGTGCCAGCAGTGATAGGGTGGGCCTCAGGGGAGAGCAGTACTTC
CASSDRVGLRGEQYF
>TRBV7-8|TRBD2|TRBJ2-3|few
TGTGCCAGCAGCTTAGGGACTAGCCCACGCACAGATACGCAGTATTTT
CASSLGTSPRTDTQYF
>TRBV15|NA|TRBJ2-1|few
TGTGCCACCAGCAGAGACCGGTCCAGGGATGAGCAGTTCTTC
CATSRDRSRDEQFF
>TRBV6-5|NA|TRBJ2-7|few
TGTGCCAGCAGTTACACGGAGGGCTACGAGCAGTACTTC
CASSYTEGYEQYF
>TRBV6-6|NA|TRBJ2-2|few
TGTGCCAGCAGTTACTCAATCGGGGCCGGGGAGCTGTTTTTT
CASSYSIGAGELFF
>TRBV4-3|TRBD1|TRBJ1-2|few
TGCGCCAGCAGCCAAGATTGGACAGGGTATGGCTACACCTTC
CASSQDWTGYGYTF
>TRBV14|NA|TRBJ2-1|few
TGTGCCAGCAGCCCGACTACCGTAGGCAATGAGCAGTTCTTC
CASSPTTVGNEQFF
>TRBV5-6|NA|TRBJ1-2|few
TGTGCCAGCAGCTCAACGCAAAACAGGGCGAGTCATGGCTACACCTTC
CASSSTQNRASHGYTF
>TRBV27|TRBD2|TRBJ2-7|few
TGTGCCAGCAGCCCGCTAGCGGGAGGGCCAGAAGAGCAGTACTTC
CASSPLAGGPEEQYF
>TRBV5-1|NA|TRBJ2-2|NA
TGCGCCAGCAGCTTCCGTTACAGTGACACCGGGGAGCTGTTTTTT
CASSFRYSDTGELFF
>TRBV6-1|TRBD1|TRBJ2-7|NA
TGTGCCAGCAGTGAAGGGACAGGGCGCCACGAGCAGTACTTC
CASSEGTGRHEQYF
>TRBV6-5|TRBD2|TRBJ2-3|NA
TGTGCCAGCAGTTCCCGTAGCGGGAGGGCCTCAGATACGCAGTATTTT
CASSSRSGRASDTQYF
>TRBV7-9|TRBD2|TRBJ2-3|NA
TGTGCCAGCAGCTTGAGTAGCGGGTATATAACTAGCACAGATACGCAGTATTTT
CASSLSSGYITSTDTQYF
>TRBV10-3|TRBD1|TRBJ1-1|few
TGTGCCATCAGGCCCGGGACAGAGAACACTGAAGCTTTCTTT
CAIRPGTENTEAFF